Listed below are T cell receptor beta chains from one sample, sequenced in a study of blood T cell repertoires in COVID-19. Libraries were prepared by immunoSEQ multiplex PCR; TCRdb keeps only in-frame clonotypes and omits some of them. The repertoire holds 100,000 to 150,000 clones, with over 75% as singletons. The sample taken for sequencing was peripheral blood. These TCRs come from a man in his forties or fifties with acute or convalescent COVID-19. Both conserved end residues are part of each CDR3. The D gene is left open where the match is weak. For some rows the clone size is stated as once, few or many, or as a class when expanded; others skip it.

j_call	d_call	clone_size	v_call	cdr3_aa	cdr3_nt
TRBJ1-2	-	-	TRBV6-5	CASADSSNYGYTF	TGTGCCAGCGCGGACAGCTCTAACTATGGCTACACCTTC
TRBJ1-2	TRBD1	-	TRBV30	CAWSVTGQVYGYTF	TGTGCCTGGAGTGTGACCGGACAGGTGTATGGCTACACCTTC
TRBJ2-3	-	-	TRBV7-9	CASSPGTYSTDTQYF	TGTGCCAGCAGCCCAGGGACATACTCTACAGATACGCAGTATTTT
TRBJ2-7	-	once	TRBV23-1	CASSHSLGQYEQYF	TGCGCCAGCAGTCATTCCCTCGGACAATACGAGCAGTACTTC
TRBJ1-4	TRBD1	-	TRBV4-3	CASSQAGGAGEKLFF	TGCGCCAGCAGCCAAGCAGGGGGCGCCGGGGAAAAACTGTTTTTT
TRBJ1-2	TRBD1	-	TRBV27	CASSPRTGGSYTF	TGTGCCAGCAGTCCGAGGACAGGGGGCTCCTACACCTTC
TRBJ1-1	-	-	TRBV5-1	CASSRDTKMNTEAFF	TGCGCCAGCAGCCGGGACACCAAGATGAACACTGAAGCTTTCTTT
TRBJ2-1	-	-	TRBV4-3	CASSQERVYEQFF	TGCGCCAGCAGCCAGGAGCGGGTCTATGAGCAGTTCTTC
TRBJ2-6	TRBD2	-	TRBV5-6	CASSLVLAGGSGANVLTF	TGTGCCAGCAGCTTGGTATTAGCGGGAGGCTCTGGGGCCAACGTCCTGACTTTC
TRBJ1-2	TRBD1	-	TRBV18	CASSPDRGLFHGYTF	TGTGCCAGCTCACCGGACAGGGGGCTTTTCCATGGCTACACCTTC
TRBJ1-3	-	-	TRBV29-1	CSATPAGGSGNTIYF	TGCAGCGCCACCCCAGCGGGGGGATCTGGAAACACCATATATTTT
TRBJ1-5	-	-	TRBV19	CASNFADQPQHF	TGTGCCAGTAATTTTGCAGATCAGCCCCAGCATTTT
TRBJ2-1	TRBD2	-	TRBV3-1/TRBV3-2	CASSPLAGERNEQFF	TGTGCCAGCAGCCCATTAGCGGGAGAGCGGAATGAGCAGTTCTTC
TRBJ1-5	TRBD1	-	TRBV5-1	CASSLGDRDSPQHF	TGCGCCAGCAGCTTGGGGGACAGGGATTCCCCCCAGCATTTT
TRBJ2-1	TRBD2	-	TRBV7-9	CASSPRTSDNEQFF	TGTGCCAGCAGCCCTCGGACTAGCGACAATGAGCAGTTCTTC
TRBJ1-3	TRBD1	-	TRBV2	CARRTGTGNTIYF	TGTGCCAGGCGGACAGGGACGGGAAACACCATATATTTT
TRBJ2-6	-	-	TRBV4-1	CASRKQGGGANVLTF	TGCGCCAGTCGAAAACAGGGTGGTGGGGCCAACGTCCTGACTTTC
TRBJ2-7	TRBD1	-	TRBV5-1	CASSKIQGAYEQYF	TGCGCCAGCAGCAAAATACAGGGGGCATACGAGCAGTACTTC
TRBJ2-1	-	-	TRBV6-6	CASTLGGTQFF	TGTGCCAGCACTCTAGGAGGGACGCAGTTCTTC
TRBJ1-2	TRBD1	-	TRBV7-2	CASSSGGHGTTYGYTF	TGTGCCAGCAGCTCAGGGGGACATGGAACGACTTATGGCTACACCTTC
TRBJ2-1	TRBD2	-	TRBV29-1	CSVEDRGENEQFF	TGCAGCGTTGAAGATCGGGGGGAGAATGAGCAGTTCTTC
TRBJ1-2	-	-	TRBV5-4	CASSPDSGLGGYTF	TGTGCCAGCAGCCCGGACAGTGGATTAGGGGGCTACACCTTC